This TCR beta chain was obtained from a study of T-cell memory formation after mild COVID-19. Study-level information: The two donors had largely donor-specific TCR clusters.

Whole-study findings and limits: Clones that contracted clustered mainly in CM and EM if CD4+ and in EMRA if CD8+. Cross-reactive memory apparently joined, as some responding clones appeared in pre-infection memory.

Germline assignment: CDR1 ENHRY and CDR2 SYGVKD. Between the trimmed V and J ends, which lost 2 bases and 4 bases, there was a span of 12 bases. The CDR3 contains 14 residues. This clonotype is classed as medium-sized. As yet, its antigen is unknown. TCRdb fed the 5' RACE reads into MiXCR, producing one record per CDR3 protein. The table lists about 33,000 distinct CDR3 sequences, roughly 21% of them singletons. Sequencing used PBMCs or a T cell subset sorted from them (not recorded which). V is TRBV10-3 and J is TRBJ2-7, with a possible D match to TRBD2 (6 bases). This TCR was recovered from an adult who had mild COVID-19 (a few samples of this study predate the infection). Cell type and time point are not known. The CDR3 sequence: CAISERGNAYEQYF. Here the CDR3 DNA reads TGTGCCATCAGTGAGCGGGGGAATGCATACGAGCAGTACTTC.